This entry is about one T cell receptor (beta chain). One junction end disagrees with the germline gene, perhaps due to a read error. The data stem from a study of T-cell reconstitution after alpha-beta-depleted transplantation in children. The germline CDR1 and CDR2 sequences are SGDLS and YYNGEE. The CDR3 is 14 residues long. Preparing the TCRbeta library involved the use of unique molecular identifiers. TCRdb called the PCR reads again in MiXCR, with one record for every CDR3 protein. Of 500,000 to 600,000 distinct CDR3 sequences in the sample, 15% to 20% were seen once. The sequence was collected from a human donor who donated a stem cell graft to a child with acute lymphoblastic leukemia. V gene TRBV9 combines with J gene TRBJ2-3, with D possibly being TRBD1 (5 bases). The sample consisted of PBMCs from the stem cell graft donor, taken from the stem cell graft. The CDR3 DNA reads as TGTGCCAGCGGCGTAGGGCAGGGCGGCGATACGCAGTATTTT. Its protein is CASGVGQGGDTQYF.